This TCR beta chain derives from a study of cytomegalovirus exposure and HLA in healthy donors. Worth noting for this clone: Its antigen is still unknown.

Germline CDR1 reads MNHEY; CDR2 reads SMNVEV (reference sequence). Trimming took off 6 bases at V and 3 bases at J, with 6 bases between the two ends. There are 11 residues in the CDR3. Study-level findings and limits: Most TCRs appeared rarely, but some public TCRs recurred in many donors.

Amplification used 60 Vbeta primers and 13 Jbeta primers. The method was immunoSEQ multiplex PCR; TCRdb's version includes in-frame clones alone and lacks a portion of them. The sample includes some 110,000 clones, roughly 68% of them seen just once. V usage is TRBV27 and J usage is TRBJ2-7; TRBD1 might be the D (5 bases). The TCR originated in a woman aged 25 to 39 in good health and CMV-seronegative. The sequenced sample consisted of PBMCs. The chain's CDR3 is CASRDSYEQYF. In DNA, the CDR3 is TGTGCCAGCAGAGACAGCTACGAGCAGTACTTC.